This T cell receptor beta chain is drawn from a study of OX40 agonist ivuxolimab in advanced cancers. To note about this clone: As yet, its antigen is unknown.

After removal of 4 bases from V and 0 bases from J, the junction contained 2 bases not matched to a gene. The CDR3 totals 15 residues. Germline loops: CDR1 MNHNS, CDR2 SASEGT. Sequencing was performed with immunoSEQ multiplex PCR; in TCRdb, only in-frame clones are kept and a portion is missing. The sample records about 110,000 clones, 75% to 95% being singletons. It was autoimmune disease history or systemic immunosuppression that excluded patients. Study-wide findings and caveats: By week 6 at 0.1 to 3.0 mg/kg, blood CD4+ and CD8+ T cells had expanded clonally.

The material sequenced was CD4+ or CD8+ T cells sorted from blood, taken in a trial of the OX40 agonist ivuxolimab. The TCR originated in an adult with an advanced solid tumor such as melanoma, head and neck, liver or kidney cancer. The V gene is TRBV6-1, the J gene TRBJ2-7; 11 bases line up with TRBD1. CDR3 loop: CASSAGTGGSYEQYF. In DNA form, the CDR3 reads TGTGCCAGCAGTGCCGGGACAGGGGGCTCCTACGAGCAGTACTTC.